The clone carrying this T cell receptor (beta chain) was recorded a few times. What it binds is not known. V lost 2 bases to trimming and J lost 3 bases, with 7 bases between them. The V gene's germline CDR1 is MNHEY and CDR2 SMNVEV (reference sequence). There are 13 residues in the CDR3. The data were obtained in a study of siplizumab effects on memory and regulatory T cells. Overall study results and limits: Greater diversity than memory cells seemed evident in naive T cells, which also appeared to be major alloresponse contributors. Alloreactive CD4+ clones that could be mapped were on average approximately 69% Treg-derived with siplizumab, against approximately 28% in controls.

Around 100,000 TCR templates per sample were assayed. The data were produced by immunoSEQ multiplex PCR, yet TCRdb's version contains in-frame clones alone and is incomplete. The sample holds approximately 120,000 clones, about 90% seen once. The sample consisted of Tregs sorted from blood. The chain links TRBV27 to TRBJ1-2; D is undetermined. The source of this sequence is a human donor in good health. CDR3 bases: TGTGCCAGCAGTTTACGGGGATACTATGGCTACACCTTC. Encoded protein: CASSLRGYYGYTF.